These T cell receptor beta chains were read from a single sample in a study of blood T cell repertoires in COVID-19. Generated by immunoSEQ multiplex PCR, the TCRdb table keeps only in-frame clones and is missing some. The table records some 200,000 clones, about nine tenths of them present only once. The sample consisted of PBMCs or T cells enriched from blood (not recorded which). These receptors all stem from a woman aged 18-29 years who had recovered from COVID-19. The CDR3 runs from the conserved cysteine through the conserved F or W. Each record gives: J gene, V gene, clone size, D gene, CDR3 DNA, CDR3 protein. A D gene is named only where the DNA matches it firmly. Size tells how often a clone was seen (once, few, many) or the class of an expanded clone, and some rows leave it out.

TRBJ2-1,TRBV5-5,-,-,TGTGCCAGCACACCTACCAACGACAATGAGCAGTTCTTC,CASTPTNDNEQFF
TRBJ1-1,TRBV27,-,-,TGTGCCAGCAGTATTAAGCGGAACACTGAAGCTTTCTTT,CASSIKRNTEAFF
TRBJ2-7,TRBV7-2,-,-,TGTGCCAGCAGCTTAGAGCAGGGCGAGCAGTACTTC,CASSLEQGEQYF
TRBJ2-3,TRBV2,-,TRBD2,TGTGCCAGCAGTGAACCGTGGGGGAGGGCCTCAGATACGCAGTATTTT,CASSEPWGRASDTQYF
TRBJ1-2,TRBV4-2,-,-,TGTGCCAGCAGCCAAGTATTATGGGGCGCCGACTATGGCTACACCTTC,CASSQVLWGADYGYTF
TRBJ1-2,TRBV30,-,-,TGTGCCTTCGGGATGGGCAGCTATGGCTACACCTTC,CAFGMGSYGYTF
TRBJ2-7,TRBV5-1,-,TRBD1,TGCGCCAGCAGCTCATTAGGACAGGGGCTCTCCTACGAGCAGTACTTC,CASSSLGQGLSYEQYF
TRBJ2-1,TRBV28,-,TRBD2,TGTGCCAGCAGTTTAACTAGCGGGAGAAGCCAGCAGTTCTTC,CASSLTSGRSQQFF
TRBJ1-1,TRBV18,-,TRBD1,TGTGCCAGCTCACCAGGTGTGAACAGGGGCACTGAAGCTTTCTTT,CASSPGVNRGTEAFF
TRBJ2-5,TRBV4-1,-,-,TGCGCCAGCAGCCTACGGGAGCACCAAGAGACCCAGTACTTC,CASSLREHQETQYF
TRBJ2-1,TRBV14,-,TRBD1,TGTGCCAGCAGCCAACGGGTGGTATCTACGGGACAGGAATACAATGAGCAGTTCTTC,CASSQRVVSTGQEYNEQFF
TRBJ1-3,TRBV28,-,-,TGTGCCAGCAGTTTATTGCAGGACTCTGGAAACACCATATATTTT,CASSLLQDSGNTIYF
TRBJ2-3,TRBV10-3,-,TRBD2,TGTGCCAGCCGGGCCGGGACTACAGGAGATACGCAGTATTTT,CASRAGTTGDTQYF
TRBJ2-1,TRBV27,once,TRBD2,TGTGCCAGCAGTCCCGGGACTAGTGGCTACAATGAGCAGTTCTTC,CASSPGTSGYNEQFF
TRBJ1-2,TRBV13,-,-,TGTGCCAGCAGCCGAACACGGGAGGTTGGCTACACCTTC,CASSRTREVGYTF
TRBJ2-1,TRBV30,-,TRBD2,TGTGCCTGGGGGTCAGATAGCGGGGGTAATGAGCAGTTCTTC,CAWGSDSGGNEQFF
TRBJ2-7,TRBV11-2,-,-,TGTGCCAGCAGCATCACAGGGACCCCTCACGAGCAGTACTTC,CASSITGTPHEQYF
TRBJ2-2,TRBV11-1,-,TRBD2,TGTGCCAGCAGCGAACAGGCGGGGGACGGGGAGCTGTTTTTT,CASSEQAGDGELFF
TRBJ1-1,TRBV6-2/TRBV6-3,-,-,TGTGCCAGCAGTTATATTTCCGGGGAAGCTTTCTTT,CASSYISGEAFF
TRBJ2-5,TRBV10-3,-,-,TGTGCCATCAGTGGACAGAAGATCCAAGAGACCCAGTACTTC,CAISGQKIQETQYF
TRBJ2-5,TRBV7-2,-,-,TGTGCCAGCAGCTCCGGTCTTAACCAGTACTTC,CASSSGLNQYF
TRBJ1-2,TRBV29-1,-,-,TGCAGCGTCGTAACCGGGTCCCGCTTGCATCCTAACTATGGCTACACCTTC,CSVVTGSRLHPNYGYTF
TRBJ2-7,TRBV6-5,-,TRBD2,TGTGCCAGCAGTTACATCCGGGAGGGGTCCTACGAGCAGTACTTC,CASSYIREGSYEQYF
TRBJ2-5,TRBV7-2,-,TRBD2,TGTGCCAGCAGCCCGAACATAGCGGGAGGTCTAGAGACCCAGTACTTC,CASSPNIAGGLETQYF
TRBJ1-3,TRBV4-3,-,-,TGCGCCAGCAGCCAAGAAGCGGGCTCTGGAAACACCATATATTTT,CASSQEAGSGNTIYF
TRBJ1-5,TRBV27,-,TRBD1,TGTGCCAGCAGTTTATGGCTCGGACAGGGACAGCCCCAGCATTTT,CASSLWLGQGQPQHF
TRBJ2-5,TRBV10-3,-,TRBD2,TGTGCCATCAGGCCGGGACTAGCGGGAGAGACCCAGTACTTC,CAIRPGLAGETQYF